This is a list of T cell receptor beta chains from one sample in a study of CD4 T cells in relation to SARS-CoV-2 and coronaviruses. Measured with immunoSEQ multiplex PCR; TCRdb has only the in-frame clones, and not every one. The sample carries 10,000 to 13,000 clones, 87% recorded once. Sequenced sample: naive CD4+ T cells from PBMCs. The receptors here all came from an adult with COVID-19. CDR3s include the opening cysteine and the closing phenylalanine or tryptophan. D genes are given only for firm matches. The size of a clone is reported for some rows only, either as once, few or many, or as a class for expanded clones.

v_call	clone_size	j_call	d_call	cdr3_aa	cdr3_nt
TRBV7-2	-	TRBJ1-1	TRBD1	CASSPPGQGQAFF	TGTGCCAGCAGCCCGCCGGGACAGGGCCAAGCTTTCTTT
TRBV7-2	-	TRBJ1-1	-	CASSSLQANTEAFF	TGTGCCAGCAGCTCACTCCAGGCCAACACTGAAGCTTTCTTT
TRBV5-6	-	TRBJ1-6	-	CASSLWGTPLHF	TGTGCCAGCAGCTTATGGGGGACACCCCTCCACTTT
TRBV12-3/TRBV12-4	-	TRBJ2-3	-	CASSPIVGPSDF	TGTGCCAGCAGTCCTATAGTGGGTCCCTCAGATTTT
TRBV10-3	-	TRBJ2-7	TRBD1	CAITRQGNSYEQYF	TGTGCCATCACCAGACAGGGGAACTCCTACGAGCAGTACTTC
TRBV5-1	-	TRBJ1-2	-	CASSLGGLGFYGYTF	TGCGCCAGCAGCTTAGGGGGTCTCGGGTTCTATGGCTACACCTTC
TRBV30	-	TRBJ2-3	-	CAWSVGASTDTQYF	TGTGCCTGGAGTGTAGGGGCCAGCACAGATACGCAGTATTTT
TRBV18	-	TRBJ1-2	-	CASSPSRDIYGYTF	TGTGCCAGCTCACCATCTCGGGACATCTATGGCTACACCTTC
TRBV6-1	-	TRBJ1-5	-	CASSDPTGQSGPDQPQHF	TGTGCCAGCAGTGACCCTACGGGCCAAAGCGGCCCAGATCAGCCCCAGCATTTT
TRBV4-2	-	TRBJ2-7	-	CASSQDLGEDYEQYF	TGTGCCAGCAGCCAAGATTTAGGTGAGGACTACGAGCAGTACTTC
TRBV27	-	TRBJ2-2	TRBD2	CASSRSPLTSGVGELFF	TGTGCCAGCAGTCGAAGCCCGCTGACTAGCGGGGTCGGGGAGCTGTTTTTT
TRBV6-2/TRBV6-3	-	TRBJ2-7	TRBD2	CASSYPSGRGFNEQYF	TGTGCCAGCAGTTACCCCTCGGGGAGGGGTTTCAACGAGCAGTACTTC
TRBV3-1/TRBV3-2	-	TRBJ2-5	-	CASSPTPGRAGETQYF	TGTGCCAGCAGCCCGACCCCGGGGAGAGCTGGCGAGACCCAGTACTTC
TRBV19	-	TRBJ1-2	-	CASSNDLRNGYTF	TGTGCCAGTAGTAACGACCTACGGAATGGCTACACCTTC
TRBV6-2/TRBV6-3	once	TRBJ1-1	-	CASSYAGMNTEAFF	TGTGCCAGCAGTTACGCGGGGATGAACACTGAAGCTTTCTTT
TRBV18	-	TRBJ2-5	-	CASSPGGLQETQYF	TGTGCCAGCTCACCAGGGGGGTTACAAGAGACCCAGTACTTC
TRBV6-5	once	TRBJ1-2	-	CASSYVGANYGYTF	TGTGCCAGCAGTTACGTCGGAGCTAACTATGGCTACACCTTC
TRBV12-3/TRBV12-4	-	TRBJ1-2	-	CVSSYRVFYGYTF	TGTGTCAGCAGTTACAGGGTTTTCTATGGCTACACCTTC
TRBV3-1/TRBV3-2	-	TRBJ1-1	TRBD1	CASSQAGQAASEAFF	TGTGCCAGCAGCCAAGCGGGACAGGCGGCCTCTGAAGCTTTCTTT
TRBV28	-	TRBJ2-7	TRBD2	CASSTGGADYEQYF	TGTGCCAGCAGCACGGGGGGGGCCGACTACGAGCAGTACTTC
TRBV2	few	TRBJ2-7	TRBD1	CASSEGPGTGFYEQYF	TGTGCCAGCAGTGAAGGGCCCGGGACAGGGTTCTACGAGCAGTACTTC
TRBV7-7	-	TRBJ2-1	TRBD2	CASSLTSGANNEQFF	TGTGCTAGCAGCTTAACTAGCGGGGCCAACAATGAGCAGTTCTTC
TRBV6-5	-	TRBJ1-2	-	CASRPGGPYGYTF	TGTGCCAGCAGACCGGGGGGGCCCTATGGCTACACCTTC
TRBV6-5	-	TRBJ1-4	TRBD1	CASSTRQGSHLRLFF	TGTGCCAGCAGTACCCGACAGGGGTCCCATCTTCGACTGTTTTTT
TRBV10-1	few	TRBJ2-7	TRBD1	CASTGQGRNEQYF	TGCGCCAGCACTGGACAGGGGAGGAACGAGCAGTACTTC
TRBV6-1	few	TRBJ1-4	-	CASSEVREKLFF	TGTGCCAGCAGTGAAGTACGGGAAAAACTGTTTTTT
TRBV4-1	-	TRBJ2-5	TRBD1	CASSQVGTGKETQYF	TGCGCCAGCAGCCAAGTAGGGACAGGGAAAGAGACCCAGTACTTC
TRBV28	-	TRBJ1-2	-	CASSGGGGYGYTF	TGTGCCAGCAGTGGTGGGGGCGGCTATGGCTACACCTTC
TRBV7-2	-	TRBJ1-2	-	CASSSTRDNYGYTF	TGTGCCAGCAGCTCCACGAGGGACAATTATGGCTACACCTTC
TRBV6-2/TRBV6-3	once	TRBJ1-6	TRBD1	CASSYSAGQGVSPLHF	TGTGCCAGCAGTTACTCAGCGGGACAGGGCGTTTCACCCCTCCACTTT
TRBV9	-	TRBJ1-2	-	CASSVANTF	TGTGCCAGCAGCGTAGCTAATACCTTC
TRBV5-1	-	TRBJ1-4	TRBD1	CASSSGQGQATNEKLFF	TGCGCCAGCAGCTCTGGACAGGGCCAAGCAACTAATGAAAAACTGTTTTTT
TRBV19	-	TRBJ1-5	TRBD1	CASSPTGVSNQPQHF	TGTGCCAGTAGCCCTACAGGGGTAAGCAATCAGCCCCAGCATTTT
TRBV19	-	TRBJ2-3	TRBD2	CASSGQAGGLDTQYF	TGTGCCAGTAGTGGTCAAGCGGGGGGGCTAGATACGCAGTATTTT
TRBV11-3	-	TRBJ2-3	-	CASSFGTDTQYF	TGTGCCAGCAGCTTCGGAACAGATACGCAGTATTTT
TRBV7-3	-	TRBJ2-5	TRBD2	CASSPRDSGGARETQYF	TGTGCCAGCAGCCCCCGGGATAGCGGGGGCGCCCGGGAGACCCAGTACTTC
TRBV19	-	TRBJ1-1	TRBD1	CASSSYPGTGGNTEAFF	TGTGCCAGTAGTAGTTACCCCGGGACAGGGGGCAACACTGAAGCTTTCTTT
TRBV18	-	TRBJ1-3	-	CASSPQVGISSGNTIYF	TGTGCCAGCTCACCACAAGTGGGGATTAGCTCTGGAAACACCATATATTTT
TRBV6-5	-	TRBJ1-1	-	CASSYEWVGTEAFF	TGTGCCAGCAGTTACGAGTGGGTGGGAACTGAAGCTTTCTTT
TRBV2	-	TRBJ2-1	-	CASRELEWEQFF	TGTGCCAGCCGTGAACTGGAGTGGGAGCAGTTCTTC
TRBV9	once	TRBJ2-7	TRBD1	CASSVGGTGSTEQYF	TGTGCCAGCAGCGTAGGTGGGACAGGGTCTACGGAGCAGTACTTC
TRBV7-2	-	TRBJ2-7	TRBD2	CASIGQAGGYEQYF	TGTGCCAGCATAGGCCAAGCGGGGGGGTACGAGCAGTACTTC
TRBV6-5	-	TRBJ2-7	-	CASSDPLGEQYF	TGTGCCAGCTCGGACCCACTGGGCGAGCAGTACTTC